This T cell receptor (beta chain) was obtained from a study of cytomegalovirus exposure and HLA in healthy donors. Using immunoSEQ multiplex PCR, the repertoire was profiled, and TCRdb retains in-frame clones only, with some absent. The profile covers a few hundred thousand clones, with roughly 84% appearing a single time and roughly an eighth taken by the ten largest. The sequence derives from a woman aged 30 to 39 in good health and CMV-seropositive. What was sequenced was PBMCs.

CDR3 region: CASSRLAGDAGELFF. CDR3 in DNA: TGCGCCAGCAGCCGACTAGCGGGAGACGCCGGGGAGCTGTTTTTT. The rearrangement links TRBV5-1 to TRBJ2-2, with 12 bases matching TRBD2. The germline CDR1 and CDR2 sequences are SGHRS and YFSETQ. Germline trimming cut 4 bases from V and 6 bases from J; bases unmatched to any gene: 4. The CDR3 loop spans 15 amino acids.